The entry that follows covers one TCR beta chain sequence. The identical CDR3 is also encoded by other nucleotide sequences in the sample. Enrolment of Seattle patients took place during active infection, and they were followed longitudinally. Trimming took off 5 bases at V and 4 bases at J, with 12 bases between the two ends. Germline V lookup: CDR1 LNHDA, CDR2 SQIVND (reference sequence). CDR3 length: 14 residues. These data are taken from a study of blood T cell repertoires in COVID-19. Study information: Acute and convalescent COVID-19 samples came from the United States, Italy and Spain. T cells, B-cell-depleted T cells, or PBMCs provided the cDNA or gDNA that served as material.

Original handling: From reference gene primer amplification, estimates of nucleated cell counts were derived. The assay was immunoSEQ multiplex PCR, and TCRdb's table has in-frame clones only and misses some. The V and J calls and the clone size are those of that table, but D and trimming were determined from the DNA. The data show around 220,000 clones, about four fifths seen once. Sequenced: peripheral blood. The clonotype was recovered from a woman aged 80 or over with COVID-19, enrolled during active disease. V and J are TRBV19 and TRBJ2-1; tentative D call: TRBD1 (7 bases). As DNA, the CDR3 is TGTGCCAGTAGTCGGTCAGGGGGGTACAATGAGCAGTTCTTC. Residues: CASSRSGGYNEQFF.